A single sample is the source of the 3 T cell receptor beta chains below, sequenced in a study of beta chain features in type 1 diabetes. Study-wide results and limits: TCRB CDR3 length was moderately but significantly reduced in all four CD4+ subsets of Type 1 diabetes patients.

The sequenced template was cDNA made from the entire isolated RNA. Repertoires were generated with immunoSEQ multiplex PCR, while TCRdb's copy carries only in-frame clones and drops some. Altogether some 700,000 clones are present, 13% being singletons, with the ten largest covering about 0.02%. Their antigens remain unidentified. Input material: naive CD4+ T cells from blood. These receptors were collected from a man between 18 and 35 years old with type 1 diabetes.

Only a few counts were recorded for this clone. J is TRBJ2-5 and V is TRBV28, with D uncertain. Deletions cut 8 bases from V and 4 bases from J, with 8 bases between. Per germline, CDR1 MDHEN and CDR2 SYDVKM. CDR3 size: 11 residues. In DNA, the CDR3 is TGTGCCAGCCGGAGTCGAGAGACCCAGTACTTC. This translates into CASRSRETQYF.

The chain carries TRBV2 and TRBJ1-5, with unresolved D. Deletions cut 2 bases from V and 3 bases from J, with 11 bases between. Germline CDR1 reads SNHLY; CDR2 reads FYNNEI. This CDR3 spans 15 amino acids. The CDR3 is CASSEFGGINQPQHF. The CDR3 DNA reads TGTGCCAGCAGTGAATTCGGCGGCATCAATCAGCCCCAGCATTTT.

The V call is TRBV11-2, the J call TRBJ2-1; TRBD1 matches 9 bases. The CDR3 is 16 amino acids. Trimming cost V 4 bases and J 6 bases; bases outside gene matches: 10. Germline loops: CDR1 SGHAT, CDR2 FQNNGV. The chain's CDR3 is CASSSPRDRALNEQFF. The CDR3 DNA reads as TGTGCCAGCAGCTCACCCCGGGACAGGGCACTCAATGAGCAGTTCTTC.